The T cell receptor beta chain under discussion was sequenced for a study of CXCR3-negative and CXCR3-positive naive CD8 T cells. Study findings and constraints: High diversity, comparable across both naive subsets, contrasted with much lower diversity in memory CD8+ cells. Between one naive subset and the other, surface CD5 was comparable, and TCR strength was inferred from TRB CDR3 properties. For CXCR3-positive naive cells, TRB CDR3s were more hydrophobic than those of CXCR3-negative naive cells.

On this clonotype itself: Antigen: not known.

Naive CD8+ T lymphocytes were specified as CD45RO-CCR7+CD27+CD95-. UMI-tagged TRB cDNA libraries were built via 5' RACE. TCRdb reprocessed the 5' RACE reads and keeps a single row for each CDR3 protein, giving no DNA. The ten most abundant clones cover more than 0.3% of a sample with about 110,000 distinct CDR3 sequences. The TCR was taken from a human donor in good health. Some clones in this sample may be carry-over from other donors' samples. The source material was naive CXCR3+ CD8+ T cells from blood. Stated subset: CD45RO-CCR7+CD27+CD95- naive CD8+ T cells expressing CXCR3 (TNR3+).

The CDR3 here is CAISESKVEAFF. The chain uses TRBV10-3 and TRBJ1-1. The CDR3 length is 12 residues. Germline CDR1 reads ENHRY; CDR2 reads SYGVKD.